This entry lists 29 T cell receptor beta chains sequenced from one sample in a study of control samples from healthy donors and cancer patients. Some clones are missing from TCRdb's copy, which holds only in-frame ones; the method was immunoSEQ multiplex PCR. This table has approximately 150,000 clones, 94% appearing once. Material for sequencing was blood. The receptors here all came from a woman under 30 in good health.

This sequence joins TRBV6-2 or TRBV6-3 and TRBJ2-5; 8 bases map to TRBD2. Germline V lookup: CDR1 MNHEY, CDR2 SVGEGT. This CDR3 comprises 16 residues. Germline trimming cut 1 base from V and 3 bases from J; bases unmatched to any gene: 7. The CDR3: CASSYLREGSKETQYF. CDR3 bases: TGTGCCAGCAGTTACTTACGGGAGGGATCGAAAGAGACCCAGTACTTC.

This chain connects TRBV7-9 to TRBJ1-2; no clear D gene. The germline CDR1 and CDR2 sequences are SEHNR and FQNEAQ (reference sequence). The CDR3 contains 15 residues. Trimming stripped 4 bases from V and 0 bases from J, with 12 bases between. CDR3 amino acids: CASSSWTDTNYGYTF. The CDR3 coding sequence is TGTGCCAGCAGCTCATGGACCGACACTAACTATGGCTACACCTTC.

The V and J genes are TRBV11-2 and TRBJ1-4; tentative D call: TRBD1 (6 bases). This CDR3 region has 15 residues. Germline CDR1 and CDR2: SGHAT and FQNNGV. V lost 2 bases and J 2 bases, leaving 9 bases between the germline ends. CDR3 bases: TGTGCCAGCAGCTTATGGGGGGGCACTAATGAAAAACTGTTTTTT. Residues: CASSLWGGTNEKLFF. Complete variable domain (other parts from reference TRBV11-2 and TRBJ1-4): EAGVAQSPRYKIIEKRQSVAFWCNPISGHATLYWYQQILGQGPKLLIQFQNNGVVDDSQLPKDRFSAERLKGVDSTLKIQPAKLEDSAVYLCASSLWGGTNEKLFFGSGTQLSVL.

The chain links TRBV19 to TRBJ2-1; 12 bases align to TRBD2. The CDR3 consists of 14 residues. V shed 4 bases and J 6 bases; nucleotides not matched to a gene: 1. CDR1 and CDR2 from the germline V gene are LNHDA and SQIVND (reference sequence). The CDR3 here is CASSRLAGANEQFF. CDR3 nucleotide sequence: TGTGCCAGTAGTAGACTAGCGGGAGCCAATGAGCAGTTCTTC.

The genes are TRBV6-2 or TRBV6-3 and TRBJ1-2; D uncertain. CDR3 length: 11 amino acids. CDR1 is MNHEY and CDR2 is SVGEGT in the germline V gene. The V end was cut by 6 bases, the J end by 8 bases, with 10 bases between. Written as DNA, the CDR3 is TGTGCCAGCAGCCAGACGTGGGGCTACACCTTC. Translated, it gives CASSQTWGYTF.

This clone was seen more than once but under ten times. J is TRBJ2-7 and V is TRBV21-1; the table's D gene call, TRBD1, was not cross checked with the DNA. TRBV21-1 corresponds to a pseudogene. The CDR3 is 16 residues long. CDR3 DNA: TGTGCCAGCAGCAAAGTAGAAGGACAGGGTAATAACGAGCAGTACTTC. Its translation: CASSKVEGQGNNEQYF.

The V call is TRBV2, the J call TRBJ1-4; D gene ambiguous. The CDR3 contains 13 residues. V shed 8 bases and J shed 8 bases, with 15 bases lying between them. Germline CDR1 and CDR2: SNHLY and FYNNEI. CDR3 in DNA: TGTGCCAGCGGGATCGGGGATTCAGAAAAACTGTTTTTT. Its translation is CASGIGDSEKLFF.

The chain has TRBV27 and TRBJ1-2; the match to TRBD1 covers 12 bases. CDR3 length: 16 residues. Germline V CDR1 and CDR2: MNHEY, SMNVEV (reference sequence). With 6 bases clipped from V and 3 bases from J, the junction kept 8 bases outside the gene matches. The CDR3 loop is CASSAYGTGGDYGYTF. Here the CDR3 DNA reads TGTGCCAGCAGCGCCTATGGGACAGGGGGCGACTATGGCTACACCTTC.

This chain joins TRBV6-2 or TRBV6-3 and TRBJ1-2, with a tentative D call TRBD1 (6 bases). From germline, CDR1 is MNHEY and CDR2 SVGEGT. Trimming removed 6 bases from V and 0 bases from J, with 17 bases in between. This CDR3 is 16 amino acids long. This CDR3 reads CASSLLGTPTNYGYTF. The CDR3 nucleotides are TGTGCCAGCAGCTTATTAGGGACACCGACTAACTATGGCTACACCTTC.

This clone was observed once. J is TRBJ1-6 and V is TRBV12-3 or TRBV12-4, with D uncertain. CDR3 size: 12 residues. Trimming took off 11 bases at V and 2 bases at J, with 7 bases between the two ends. In DNA, the CDR3 is TGTGCCTCTCGGGCCTATAATTCACCCCTCCACTTT. This sequence encodes CASRAYNSPLHF.

The CDR3 reads CASSSRTGAWETQYF. DNA of the CDR3: TGTGCCAGCAGCTCCAGGACAGGGGCATGGGAGACCCAGTACTTC. V gene TRBV21-1 combines with J gene TRBJ2-5; the D call in the table, TRBD1, was not verified against the DNA. TRBV21-1 is a recognized pseudogene. There are 15 residues in the CDR3.

The rearrangement joins TRBV3-1 (or the pseudogene TRBV3-2) to TRBJ2-7; D gene uncertain. V lost 0 bases to trimming and J lost 6 bases, with 6 bases between them. Germline lookup yields CDR1 LGHDT and CDR2 YNNKEL (reference sequence). CDR3 length: 12 residues. The CDR3 loop reads CASSQESGEQYF. CDR3 DNA sequence: TGTGCCAGCAGCCAAGAATCGGGCGAGCAGTACTTC.

The chain has TRBV19 and TRBJ1-6; D call uncertain. CDR3 length equals 12 residues. The germline gives CDR1 LNHDA, CDR2 SQIVND (reference sequence). V was trimmed by 7 bases and J by 7 bases, leaving 8 bases between them. CDR3 sequence reads: CASKEGNSPLHF. The CDR3 DNA reads as TGTGCCAGTAAGGAGGGCAATTCACCCCTCCACTTT.

The chain uses TRBV6-6 and TRBJ2-1; D gene ambiguous. This CDR3 comprises 14 residues. Trimming cost V 6 bases and J 0 bases, with 9 bases left between them. CDR1 and CDR2 (germline): MNHNY, SVGAGI (reference sequence). The CDR3 spells CASSKVSSYNEQFF. DNA of the CDR3: TGTGCCAGCAGCAAGGTGAGCTCCTACAATGAGCAGTTCTTC.

This chain uses TRBV6-5 with TRBJ1-4; D may be TRBD1 (5 bases). V lost 8 bases to trimming and J lost 5 bases, with 12 bases between them. CDR1 MNHEY and CDR2 SVGAGI come from the germline V gene. This CDR3 spans 13 amino acids. The chain's CDR3 is CASGRGLNEKLFF. In nucleotides, the CDR3 is TGTGCCAGCGGCCGGGGCCTAAATGAAAAACTGTTTTTT.

The chain recombines TRBV7-2 with TRBJ2-1; 8 bases fit TRBD1. Germline-derived CDR1 and CDR2 are SGHTA and FQGNSA. The junction had 7 bases not matched to a gene; V was cut back by 1 base and J by 2 bases. CDR3 length equals 17 residues. CDR3 DNA sequence: TGTGCCAGCAGCTTAGAGAGGGACAGGCAAGCCTACAATGAGCAGTTCTTC. Translation gives CASSLERDRQAYNEQFF.

The rearrangement uses TRBV18 and TRBJ2-5; D is undetermined. CDR3 length: 13 residues. The ends were cut back, 2 bases at V and 6 bases at J, with 10 bases in the middle. Looked up from germline, CDR1 is KGHSH and CDR2 is LQKENI. The chain's CDR3 is CASSPAEVQTQYF. CDR3 bases: TGTGCCAGCTCACCAGCAGAGGTACAGACCCAGTACTTC.

The chain employs TRBV7-9 and TRBJ2-3; 8 bases line up with TRBD2. V shed 4 bases and J 6 bases; nucleotides not matched to a gene: 15. The CDR3 is 17 amino acids. Germline V gene sequence: CDR1 SEHNR, CDR2 FQNEAQ (reference sequence). The chain's CDR3 is CASSSLGPTGGTDTQYF. The DNA of the CDR3 is TGTGCCAGCAGCTCCCTGGGTCCAACGGGAGGGACCGATACGCAGTATTTT.

V gene TRBV4-1 combines with J gene TRBJ1-3, with D possibly matching TRBD1 (5 bases). The V and J ends lost 1 base and 1 base respectively, with 11 bases between them. The CDR3 runs 16 residues. Germline loops: CDR1 MGHRA, CDR2 YSYEKL. The CDR3 DNA reads TGCGCCAGCAGCCAAGTTTCAGGGACTTCTGGAAACACCATATATTTT. Protein sequence: CASSQVSGTSGNTIYF.

The chain is built from TRBV5-1 and TRBJ1-1, with D possibly being TRBD1 (6 bases). The germline CDR1 and CDR2 sequences are SGHRS and YFSETQ. The ends were cut back, 4 bases at V and 0 bases at J, with 10 bases in the middle. CDR3 size: 14 residues. The CDR3, as DNA: TGCGCCAGCAGCCCGGACAGTATGAACACTGAAGCTTTCTTT. Amino acid sequence: CASSPDSMNTEAFF. The full variable domain, rest sourced from reference TRBV5-1 and TRBJ1-1, is KAGVTQTPRYLIKTRGQQVTLSCSPISGHRSVSWYQQTPGQGLQFLFEYFSETQRNKGNFPGRFSGRQFSNSRSEMNVSTLELGDSALYLCASSPDSMNTEAFFGQGTRLTVV.

This sequence joins TRBV18 and TRBJ1-5, with D maybe TRBD1 (6 bases). The CDR3 has 14 residues. Germline V lookup: CDR1 KGHSH, CDR2 LQKENI. V was cut by 11 bases and J by 4 bases, with 18 bases left in between. CDR3 nucleotides: TGTGCCGCTAGACCAGGGGCCGGGAATCAGCCCCAGCATTTT. This encodes CAARPGAGNQPQHF.

The chain joins TRBV9 to TRBJ1-3; D gene unclear. CDR3 length: 14 residues. Germline V CDR1 and CDR2: SGDLS, YYNGEE. V was shortened by 3 bases and J by 4 bases, with 11 bases between the two germline ends. The CDR3 reads CASSAGTNGNTIYF. The DNA for the CDR3 is TGTGCCAGCAGCGCGGGAACAAACGGAAACACCATATATTTT.

The CDR3 sequence is CASSVAWTDTDTQYF. The DNA for the CDR3 is TGTGCCAGCAGCGTAGCATGGACAGACACAGATACGCAGTATTTT. V and J are TRBV9 and TRBJ2-3; perhaps TRBD1 as D (6 bases). Trimming took off 0 bases at V and 2 bases at J, with 10 bases between the two ends. CDR1 and CDR2 from the germline V gene are SGDLS and YYNGEE. The CDR3 sequence is 15 residues long.

The chain has TRBV10-3 and TRBJ1-5; TRBD1 matches 10 bases. There are 13 residues in the CDR3. Unmatched junction bases numbered 4, after V lost 7 bases and J lost 7 bases. Germline V lookup: CDR1 ENHRY, CDR2 SYGVKD. CDR3 nucleotide sequence: TGTGCCATCAATGGGGACAGGGGCCAGCCCCAGCATTTT. Its protein is CAINGDRGQPQHF.

This rearrangement joins TRBV14 to TRBJ2-2; D unresolved. The germline V and J ends were trimmed by 4 bases and 2 bases, with 8 bases remaining between them. The CDR3 is made up of 14 amino acids. Per the germline V gene, CDR1 is SGHDN and CDR2 is FVKESK. The CDR3 DNA reads TGTGCCAGCAGCCGATCCCAAAACACCGGGGAGCTGTTTTTT. As protein: CASSRSQNTGELFF.

The chain links TRBV3-1 (or the pseudogene TRBV3-2) to TRBJ1-3; D ambiguous. Looked up from germline, CDR1 is LGHDT and CDR2 is YNNKEL (reference sequence). This CDR3 is built from 11 residues. V shed 6 bases and J shed 3 bases, with 3 bases lying between them. The DNA for the CDR3 is TGTGCCAGCAGAGGTGGAAACACCATATATTTT. This translates into CASRGGNTIYF.

This clone came up once. The chain combines TRBV7-2 with TRBJ2-5, with TRBD2 as a possible D gene (5 bases). In germline, CDR1 is SGHTA, CDR2 FQGNSA. The CDR3 consists of 13 residues. Deletions cut 3 bases from V and 3 bases from J, with 8 bases between. The CDR3: CASSFEGEETQYF. In nucleotides, the CDR3 is TGTGCCAGCAGCTTCGAGGGTGAAGAGACCCAGTACTTC. The full variable domain, rest sourced from reference TRBV7-2 and TRBJ2-5, is GAGVSQSPSNKVTEKGKDVELRCDPISGHTALYWYRQSLGQGLEFLIYFQGNSAPDKSGLPSDRFSAERTGGSVSTLTIQRTQQEDSAVYLCASSFEGEETQYFGPGTRLLVL.

In DNA, the CDR3 is TGTGCCACCTCCGGGGGTCCGAGGGATTATGGCTACACCTTC. This gives the protein CATSGGPRDYGYTF. This chain uses TRBV11-3 with TRBJ1-2; D is perhaps TRBD1 (5 bases). Trimming left V 10 bases short and J 5 bases short, with 20 bases between. Germline V gene sequence: CDR1 SGHNT, CDR2 YENEEA. This CDR3 has 14 amino acids.

J is TRBJ1-1 and V is TRBV19; unclear D gene. The V gene lost 7 bases and the J gene lost 0 bases, with 21 bases spanning the gap. The germline gives CDR1 LNHDA, CDR2 SQIVND (reference sequence). CDR3 length: 17 amino acids. The CDR3 nucleotides are TGTGCCAGTATCGGGAGCCCTAAGGGTCTCATGAACACTGAAGCTTTCTTT. Encoded protein: CASIGSPKGLMNTEAFF.